The present TCR beta chain was sequenced within a study of spatial heterogeneity in lung cancer. Using its own MiXCR run on the 5' RACE reads, TCRdb lists one record per CDR3 protein. The data show tens of thousands of distinct CDR3 sequences, with under 5.5% seen just once and approximately 35% held by the top ten. V was clipped by 1 base and J by 4 bases, with 19 bases between them. The germline V gene encodes CDR1 DFQATT and CDR2 SNEGSKA (reference sequence). The CDR3 covers 16 residues. Noted time point: sample taken at primary tumor resection. Whole RNA obtained from tumor, nontumor lung or frozen PBMC underwent sequencing without sorting.

The sample here was PBMCs, taken at surgery. This clonotype was sampled from a male donor with early-stage non-small cell lung cancer. The chain couples TRBV20-1 to TRBJ2-5; the D gene is possibly TRBD1 (6 bases). The CDR3 region has the DNA TGCAGTGCTAGAGGCCAGGGGCCGGTGTTGGGAGAGACCCAGTACTTC. This translates into CSARGQGPVLGETQYF.